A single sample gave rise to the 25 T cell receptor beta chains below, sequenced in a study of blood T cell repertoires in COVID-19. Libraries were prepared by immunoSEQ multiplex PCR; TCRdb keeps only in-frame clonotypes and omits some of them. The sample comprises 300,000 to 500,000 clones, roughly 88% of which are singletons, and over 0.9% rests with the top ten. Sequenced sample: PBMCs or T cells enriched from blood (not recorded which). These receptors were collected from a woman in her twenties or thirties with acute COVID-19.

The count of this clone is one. CDR3 residues: CASSLAITGGISYNEQFF. DNA for the CDR3: TGCGCCAGCAGCTTGGCCATCACAGGGGGGATCAGCTACAATGAGCAGTTCTTC. The V call is TRBV5-1, the J call TRBJ2-1; TRBD1 matches at 8 bases. The CDR3 sequence is 18 residues long. J lost 3 bases, V lost 0 bases, and 11 bases had no gene match. Germline-derived CDR1 and CDR2 are SGHRS and YFSETQ.

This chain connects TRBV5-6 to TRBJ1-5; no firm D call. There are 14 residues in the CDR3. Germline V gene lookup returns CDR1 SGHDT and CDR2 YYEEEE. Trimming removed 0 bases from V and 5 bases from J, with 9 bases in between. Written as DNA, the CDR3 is TGTGCCAGCAGCTTGGGGCCTCTCTATCAGCCCCAGCATTTT. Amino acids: CASSLGPLYQPQHF. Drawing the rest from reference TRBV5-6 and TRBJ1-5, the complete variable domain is DAGVTQSPTHLIKTRGQQVTLRCSPKSGHDTVSWYQQALGQGPQFIFQYYEEEERQRGNFPDRFSGHQFPNYSSELNVNALLLGDSALYLCASSLGPLYQPQHFGDGTRLSIL.

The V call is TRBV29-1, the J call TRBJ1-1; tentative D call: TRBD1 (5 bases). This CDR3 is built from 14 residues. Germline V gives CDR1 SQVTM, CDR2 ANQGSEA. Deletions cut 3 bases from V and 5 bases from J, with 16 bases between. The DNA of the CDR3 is TGCAGCGTTGACGGCGGGGGATTGTGGACTGAAGCTTTCTTT. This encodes CSVDGGGLWTEAFF.

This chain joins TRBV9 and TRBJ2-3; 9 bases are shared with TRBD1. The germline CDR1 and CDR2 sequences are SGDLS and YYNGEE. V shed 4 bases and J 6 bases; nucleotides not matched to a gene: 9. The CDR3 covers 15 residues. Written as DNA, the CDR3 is TGTGCCAGCAGCCCAGGACAGGGGCCCCGGGATACGCAGTATTTT. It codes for CASSPGQGPRDTQYF.

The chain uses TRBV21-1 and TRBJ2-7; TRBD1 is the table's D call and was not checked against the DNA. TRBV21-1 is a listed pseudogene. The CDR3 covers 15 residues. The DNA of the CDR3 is TGTGCCAGCAGCACCAGGGTCCCTCATTACTACGAGCAGTACTTC. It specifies CASSTRVPHYYEQYF.

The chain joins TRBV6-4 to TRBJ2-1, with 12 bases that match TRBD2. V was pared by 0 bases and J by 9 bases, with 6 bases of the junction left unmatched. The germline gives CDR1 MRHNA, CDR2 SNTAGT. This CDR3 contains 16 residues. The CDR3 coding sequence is TGTGCCAGCAGTGACTCCGGCCTAGCGGGGGGGGGTGAGCAGTTCTTC. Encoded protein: CASSDSGLAGGGEQFF.

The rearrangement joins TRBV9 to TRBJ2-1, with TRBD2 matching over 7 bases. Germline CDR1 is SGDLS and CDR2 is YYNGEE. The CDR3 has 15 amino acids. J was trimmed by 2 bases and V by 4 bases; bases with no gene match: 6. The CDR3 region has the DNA TGTGCCAGCAGCCCCGTCGGGGGGACCTACAATGAGCAGTTCTTC. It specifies CASSPVGGTYNEQFF. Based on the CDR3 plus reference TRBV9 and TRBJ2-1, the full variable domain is DSGVTQTPKHLITATGQRVTLRCSPRSGDLSVYWYQQSLDQGLQFLIQYYNGEERAKGNILERFSAQQFPDLHSELNLSSLELGDSALYFCASSPVGGTYNEQFFGPGTRLTVL.

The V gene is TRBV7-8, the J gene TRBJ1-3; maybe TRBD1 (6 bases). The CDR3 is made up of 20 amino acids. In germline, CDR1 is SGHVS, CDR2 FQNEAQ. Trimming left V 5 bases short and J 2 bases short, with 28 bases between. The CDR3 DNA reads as TGTGCCAGCAGCCCCCGCCCGAATACAGGGCGCCCGCTACCTGGAAACACCATATATTTT. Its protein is CASSPRPNTGRPLPGNTIYF. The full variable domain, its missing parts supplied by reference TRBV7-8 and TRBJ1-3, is GAGVSQSPRYKVAKRGQDVALRCDPISGHVSLFWYQQALGQGPEFLTYFQNEAQLDKSGLPSDRFFAERPEGSVSTLKIQRTQQEDSAVYLCASSPRPNTGRPLPGNTIYFGEGSWLTVV.

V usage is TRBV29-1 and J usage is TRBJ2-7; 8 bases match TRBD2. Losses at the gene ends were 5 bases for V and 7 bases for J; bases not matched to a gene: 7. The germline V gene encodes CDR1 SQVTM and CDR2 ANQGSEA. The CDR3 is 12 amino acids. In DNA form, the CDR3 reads TGCAGCGTTCAAAACGGGACTAGGGAGCAGTACTTC. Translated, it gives CSVQNGTREQYF.

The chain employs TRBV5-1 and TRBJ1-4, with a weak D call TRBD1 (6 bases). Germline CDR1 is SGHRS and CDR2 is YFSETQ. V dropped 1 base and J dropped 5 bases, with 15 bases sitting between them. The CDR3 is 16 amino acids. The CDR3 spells CASSLQTQGSNEKLFF. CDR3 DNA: TGCGCCAGCAGCTTGCAGACACAGGGCTCAAATGAAAAACTGTTTTTT. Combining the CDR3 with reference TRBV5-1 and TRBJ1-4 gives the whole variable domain KAGVTQTPRYLIKTRGQQVTLSCSPISGHRSVSWYQQTPGQGLQFLFEYFSETQRNKGNFPGRFSGRQFSNSRSEMNVSTLELGDSALYLCASSLQTQGSNEKLFFGSGTQLSVL.

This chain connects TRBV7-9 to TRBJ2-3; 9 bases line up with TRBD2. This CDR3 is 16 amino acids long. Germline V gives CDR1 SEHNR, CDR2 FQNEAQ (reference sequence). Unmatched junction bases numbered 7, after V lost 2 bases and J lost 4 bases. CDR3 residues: CASSLFAGGAADTQYF. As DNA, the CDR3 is TGTGCCAGCAGCTTATTTGCGGGGGGGGCGGCAGATACGCAGTATTTT.

CDR3 residues: CATSETGGAPQPQHF. CDR3 in DNA: TGTGCCACTTCCGAGACAGGGGGCGCACCTCAGCCCCAGCATTTT. This chain uses TRBV15 with TRBJ1-5, with 10 bases fitting TRBD1. With V trimmed by 9 bases and J by 6 bases, 11 bases remained unmatched. The CDR3 has 15 residues. Germline V gene lookup returns CDR1 LNHNV and CDR2 YYDKDF (reference sequence).

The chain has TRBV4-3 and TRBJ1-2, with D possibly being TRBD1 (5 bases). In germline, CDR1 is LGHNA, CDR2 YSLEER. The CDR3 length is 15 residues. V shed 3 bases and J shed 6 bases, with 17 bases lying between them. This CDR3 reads CASSQGPTVSNGYTF. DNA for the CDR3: TGCGCCAGCAGCCAGGGCCCGACAGTATCGAATGGCTACACCTTC.

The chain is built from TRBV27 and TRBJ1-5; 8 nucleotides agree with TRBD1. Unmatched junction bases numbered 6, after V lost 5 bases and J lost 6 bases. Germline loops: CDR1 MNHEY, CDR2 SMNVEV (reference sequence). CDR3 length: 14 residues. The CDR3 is CASSLGQGLQPQHF. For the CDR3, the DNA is TGTGCCAGCAGTCTAGGACAGGGCCTTCAGCCCCAGCATTTT.

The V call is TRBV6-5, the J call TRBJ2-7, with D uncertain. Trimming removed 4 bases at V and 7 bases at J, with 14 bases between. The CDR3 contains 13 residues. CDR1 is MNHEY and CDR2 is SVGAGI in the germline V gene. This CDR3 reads CASSSTLRSEQYF. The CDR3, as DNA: TGTGCCAGCAGTTCGACCCTACGGAGTGAGCAGTACTTC.

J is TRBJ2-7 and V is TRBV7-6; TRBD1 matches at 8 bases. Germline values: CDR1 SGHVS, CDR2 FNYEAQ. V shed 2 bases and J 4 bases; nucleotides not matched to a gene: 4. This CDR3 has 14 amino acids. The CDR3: CASSLSGQGYEQYF. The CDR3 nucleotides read TGTGCCAGCAGCTTAAGTGGACAGGGTTACGAGCAGTACTTC.

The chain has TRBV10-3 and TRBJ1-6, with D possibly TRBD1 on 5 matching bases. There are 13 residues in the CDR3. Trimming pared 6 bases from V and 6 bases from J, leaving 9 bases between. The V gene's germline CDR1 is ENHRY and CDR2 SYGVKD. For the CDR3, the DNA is TGTGCCATCAGCAGGGAAGTTAATTCACCCCTCCACTTT. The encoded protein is CAISREVNSPLHF.

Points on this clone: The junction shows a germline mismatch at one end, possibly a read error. CDR3 nucleotide sequence: TGTGCCAGCTCACCAAGGACAGACTCCTCCGAGCAGTACTTC. Translation gives CASSPRTDSSEQYF. The J gene is TRBJ2-7, the V gene TRBV18, with a possible D match to TRBD1 (6 bases). The length of the CDR3 is 14 residues. Germline values: CDR1 KGHSH, CDR2 LQKENI.

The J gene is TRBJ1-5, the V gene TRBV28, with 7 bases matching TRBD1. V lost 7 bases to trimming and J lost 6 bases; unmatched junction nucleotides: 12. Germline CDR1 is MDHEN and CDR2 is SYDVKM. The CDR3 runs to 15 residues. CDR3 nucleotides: TGTGCCAGCAACGTTATAACAGGGGAAGGTCAGCCCCAGCATTTT. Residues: CASNVITGEGQPQHF.

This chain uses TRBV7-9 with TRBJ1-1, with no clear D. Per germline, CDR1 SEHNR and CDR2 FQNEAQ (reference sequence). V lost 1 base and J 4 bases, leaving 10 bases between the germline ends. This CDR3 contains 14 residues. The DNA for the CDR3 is TGTGCCAGCAGCTTAGGAGCGGGAAGCACTGAAGCTTTCTTT. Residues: CASSLGAGSTEAFF.

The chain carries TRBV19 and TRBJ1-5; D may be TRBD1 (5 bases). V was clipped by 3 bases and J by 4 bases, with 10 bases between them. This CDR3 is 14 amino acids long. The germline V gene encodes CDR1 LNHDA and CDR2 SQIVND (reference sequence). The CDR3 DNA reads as TGTGCCAGTAGTATCATGACAGTTAATCAGCCCCAGCATTTT. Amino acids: CASSIMTVNQPQHF.

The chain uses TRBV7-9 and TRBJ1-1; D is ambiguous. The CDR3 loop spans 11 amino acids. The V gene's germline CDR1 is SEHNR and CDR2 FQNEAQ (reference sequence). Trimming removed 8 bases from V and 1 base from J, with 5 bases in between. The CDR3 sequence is CASVSNTEAFF. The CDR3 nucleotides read TGTGCCAGCGTCTCGAACACTGAAGCTTTCTTT.

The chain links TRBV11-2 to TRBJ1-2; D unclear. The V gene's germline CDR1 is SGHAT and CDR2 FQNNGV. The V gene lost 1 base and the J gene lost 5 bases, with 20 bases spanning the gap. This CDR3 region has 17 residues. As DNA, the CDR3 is TGTGCCAGCAGCTTAGTTGGTCTGGGCGCCCGGGGATATGGCTACACCTTC. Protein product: CASSLVGLGARGYGYTF.

CDR3 in amino acids: CATSSRTGAFYEQYF. The DNA of the CDR3 is TGTGCCACCAGCTCCAGGACAGGGGCCTTTTACGAGCAGTACTTC. V usage is TRBV15 and J usage is TRBJ2-7, with TRBD1 matching 9 bases. V dropped 5 bases and J dropped 4; count of bases not matched to a gene: 9. Germline CDR1 reads LNHNV; CDR2 reads YYDKDF (reference sequence). The CDR3 runs 15 residues. The variable domain in full, completed from reference TRBV15 and TRBJ2-7, reads DAMVIQNPRYQVTQFGKPVTLSCSQTLNHNVMYWYQQKSSQAPKLLFHYYDKDFNNEADTPDNFQSRRPNTSFCFLDIRSPGLGDTAMYLCATSSRTGAFYEQYFGPGTRLTVT.

The CDR3 region is CSASGPWAGLLEETQYF. CDR3 in DNA: TGCAGTGCTAGTGGCCCCTGGGCAGGGTTGTTAGAAGAGACCCAGTACTTC. V and J are TRBV20-1 and TRBJ2-5; D might be TRBD1 (5 bases). The CDR3 spans 17 residues. Germline CDR1 DFQATT, CDR2 SNEGSKA (reference sequence). V was pared by 3 bases and J by 3 bases, with 23 bases between.